The table lists the clone carrying this T cell receptor beta chain with a few counts. Its antigen is unidentified. This table comes from immunoSEQ multiplex PCR, and its TCRdb copy is limited to in-frame clones, with some not included. The data contain some 130,000 clones, 80% to 95% of them singletons. This specimen comes from a study of T cell responses to AZD1222 COVID-19 vaccine. Pooled samples include second doses given at about 4 or 12 weeks. Study results and limitations: Distributed over spike, vaccine-associated CD4 TCRs predominated at 160-218 and 743-854. Variant regions that are unmutated are reportedly the target of nearly half of spike-specific TCRs. Donor demographics were predominantly white British with a female majority; clonal diversity may be underestimated.

This receptor was obtained from an adult who received the AZD1222 COVID-19 vaccine. Sequencing was performed on peripheral blood, taken 28 days after the second AZD1222 dose.

As DNA, the CDR3 is TGTGCCAGCATTGCCACGGGACATGAAAAACTGTTTTTT. It is translated as CASIATGHEKLFF. The chain employs TRBV6-5 and TRBJ1-4, with D perhaps TRBD1 (5 bases). The germline gives CDR1 MNHEY, CDR2 SVGAGI. This CDR3 comprises 13 residues. Between the trimmed V and J ends, which lost 7 bases and 6 bases, there was a span of 12 bases.